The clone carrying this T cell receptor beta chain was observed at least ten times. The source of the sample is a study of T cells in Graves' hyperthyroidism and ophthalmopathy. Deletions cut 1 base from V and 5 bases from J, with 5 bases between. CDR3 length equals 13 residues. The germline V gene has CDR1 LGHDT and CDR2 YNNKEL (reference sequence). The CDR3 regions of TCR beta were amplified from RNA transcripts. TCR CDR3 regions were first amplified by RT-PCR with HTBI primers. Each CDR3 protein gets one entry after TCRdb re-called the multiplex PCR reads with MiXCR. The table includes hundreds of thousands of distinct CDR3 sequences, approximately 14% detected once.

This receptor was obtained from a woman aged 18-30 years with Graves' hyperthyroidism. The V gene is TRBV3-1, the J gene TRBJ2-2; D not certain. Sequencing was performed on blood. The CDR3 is CASSQGPTGELFF. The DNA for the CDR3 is TGTGCCAGCAGCCAAGGGCCGACCGGGGAGCTGTTTTTT.